The clone carrying this TCR beta chain was found a few times. The V end lost 0 bases, the J end lost 1 base, and 5 bases lay between the germline ends. Per germline, CDR1 SGHNT and CDR2 YYREEE (reference sequence). The CDR3 is 13 residues long. This sample is part of a study of beta chain features in type 1 diabetes. TCRB transcripts that were expressed got sequenced, as all of the isolated RNA had been reverse transcribed. Naive, central memory and regulatory T cell samples produced a mean of about 4 million reads. Repertoires were generated with immunoSEQ multiplex PCR, while TCRdb's copy carries only in-frame clones and drops some. The table has almost 350,000 clones, about 20% seen once. Populations isolated by sorting all had purity greater than 95%.

This receptor was taken from a woman younger than 35 in good health. The chain employs TRBV5-4 and TRBJ2-7; D not resolved. The sequenced material came from naive CD4+ T cells from blood. For the CDR3, the DNA is TGTGCCAGCAGCTTGGACTGGTCCTACGAGCAGTACTTC. It codes for CASSLDWSYEQYF.